The rows below give T cell receptor beta chains drawn from one sample of a study of T-cell reconstitution after alpha-beta-depleted transplantation in children. Each CDR3 protein gets one entry after TCRdb re-called the PCR reads with MiXCR. This sample has about 540,000 distinct CDR3 sequences; around 27% occur once, and the top ten carry 30% to 40%. The sample was PBMCs, taken before TCRalphabeta/CD19-depleted stem cell transplant. All receptors derive from a boy less than two years old with Wiskott-Aldrich syndrome, due to receive a stem cell transplant. The CDR3 runs from the conserved cysteine through the conserved F or W. D genes are given only for firm matches. Clone sizes are given selectively: once, few, many, or a class where the clone is expanded.

D gene: .
clone size: .
J gene: TRBJ2-6
V gene: TRBV10-3
CDR3 DNA: TGTGCCATCAGTGTGATGGGACCTTCCTCTGGGGCCAACGTCCTGACTTTC
CDR3 protein: CAISVMGPSSGANVLTF

D gene: TRBD2
clone size: .
J gene: TRBJ2-1
V gene: TRBV9
CDR3 DNA: TGTGCCAGCAGCGTAGCTACCATGGGGCTAGCGGGAGGGGTTGAGCAGTTCTTC
CDR3 protein: CASSVATMGLAGGVEQFF

D gene: TRBD1
clone size: .
J gene: TRBJ1-1
V gene: TRBV12-3/TRBV12-4
CDR3 DNA: TGTGCCAGCACCACCAGGGGGCAGGACGGCACTGAAGCTTTCTTT
CDR3 protein: CASTTRGQDGTEAFF

D gene: .
clone size: .
J gene: TRBJ2-7
V gene: TRBV12-3/TRBV12-4
CDR3 DNA: TGTGCCAGCAGTTTATCGGGCGTGGCCTCCTACGAGCAGTACTTC
CDR3 protein: CASSLSGVASYEQYF

D gene: TRBD1
clone size: few
J gene: TRBJ1-2
V gene: TRBV12-3/TRBV12-4
CDR3 DNA: TGTGCCAGCAGTTTAGATCGGACAGGGAATGGCTACACCTTC
CDR3 protein: CASSLDRTGNGYTF

D gene: .
clone size: few
J gene: TRBJ2-7
V gene: TRBV27
CDR3 DNA: TGTGCCAGTTCCAGCGGAACCCTTTTCGAGCAGTACTTC
CDR3 protein: CASSSGTLFEQYF

D gene: .
clone size: .
J gene: TRBJ2-1
V gene: TRBV5-1
CDR3 DNA: TGCGCCAGCAGCTTGAGGGCAGAGCAGTTCTTC
CDR3 protein: CASSLRAEQFF

D gene: TRBD2
clone size: few
J gene: TRBJ2-7
V gene: TRBV28
CDR3 DNA: TGTGCCAGCAGAGTAGCGGGAGGATCCTACGAGCAGTACTTC
CDR3 protein: CASRVAGGSYEQYF

D gene: .
clone size: .
J gene: TRBJ1-5
V gene: TRBV28
CDR3 DNA: TGTGCCATACAGGGTTTGTTCAGTCAGCCCCAGCATTTT
CDR3 protein: CAIQGLFSQPQHF

D gene: .
clone size: many
J gene: TRBJ1-5
V gene: TRBV4-2
CDR3 DNA: TGTGCCAGCAGCCAGGGGGGGGATCAGCCCCAGCATTTT
CDR3 protein: CASSQGGDQPQHF

D gene: .
clone size: .
J gene: TRBJ1-2
V gene: TRBV12-3/TRBV12-4
CDR3 DNA: TGTGCCAGCGGACGGGCCTACCACTATGGCTACACCTTC
CDR3 protein: CASGRAYHYGYTF

D gene: .
clone size: .
J gene: TRBJ2-3
V gene: TRBV6-5
CDR3 DNA: TGTGCCAGCAGTTTGCCTAGAGTGGTTTCAGATACGCAGTATTTT
CDR3 protein: CASSLPRVVSDTQYF

D gene: .
clone size: few
J gene: TRBJ2-7
V gene: TRBV25-1
CDR3 DNA: TGTGCCAGCAGTCCAGGATTTCTTCCCAGTTTCTACGAGCAGTACTTC
CDR3 protein: CASSPGFLPSFYEQYF

D gene: TRBD2
clone size: few
J gene: TRBJ2-1
V gene: TRBV6-1
CDR3 DNA: TGTGCCAGCAGGCAATGGACTAGCGGGAGACTCTCCTACAATGAGCAGTTCTTC
CDR3 protein: CASRQWTSGRLSYNEQFF

D gene: .
clone size: few
J gene: TRBJ1-1
V gene: TRBV29-1
CDR3 DNA: TGCAGCACCCACGACAGGCCGGACACTGAAGCTTTCTTT
CDR3 protein: CSTHDRPDTEAFF

D gene: TRBD2
clone size: few
J gene: TRBJ2-1
V gene: TRBV5-1
CDR3 DNA: TGCGCCAGCAGCCCCCGGGCTAGCGGGTCCAATGAGCAGTTCTTC
CDR3 protein: CASSPRASGSNEQFF

D gene: .
clone size: few
J gene: TRBJ2-7
V gene: TRBV7-9
CDR3 DNA: TGTGCCAGCAGCTTAGTGGCCGGACAGCCAAGGGGCGAGCAGTACTTC
CDR3 protein: CASSLVAGQPRGEQYF

D gene: .
clone size: .
J gene: TRBJ1-2
V gene: TRBV14
CDR3 DNA: TGTGCCAGCAGCCAAGGACACTATGGCTACACCTTC
CDR3 protein: CASSQGHYGYTF

D gene: .
clone size: .
J gene: TRBJ1-2
V gene: TRBV5-1
CDR3 DNA: TGCGCCAGCAGCTTGAGCTCCAAGGCAACTCCCTATGGCTACACCTTC
CDR3 protein: CASSLSSKATPYGYTF

D gene: .
clone size: .
J gene: TRBJ2-2
V gene: TRBV5-1
CDR3 DNA: TGCGCCAGCCGGGAAGTGGGGTCCTCCGGGGAGCTGTTTTTT
CDR3 protein: CASREVGSSGELFF

D gene: .
clone size: .
J gene: TRBJ2-3
V gene: TRBV20-1
CDR3 DNA: TGCAGTGCTAGTCCCCGGGACGTAGATACGCAGTATTTT
CDR3 protein: CSASPRDVDTQYF

D gene: .
clone size: few
J gene: TRBJ1-1
V gene: TRBV19
CDR3 DNA: TGTGCCAGTAGTATAGGGGGAGACGTTGGAGCTTTCTTT
CDR3 protein: CASSIGGDVGAFF

D gene: .
clone size: .
J gene: TRBJ1-1
V gene: TRBV20-1
CDR3 DNA: TGCAGTGTAGAGGGGAGGGGGGGCACTGAAGCTTTCTTT
CDR3 protein: CSVEGRGGTEAFF

D gene: TRBD2
clone size: .
J gene: TRBJ2-1
V gene: TRBV7-2
CDR3 DNA: TGTGCCAGCAGCTTAGCCGGGACTAGCCAGTTCTTC
CDR3 protein: CASSLAGTSQFF

D gene: TRBD2
clone size: few
J gene: TRBJ2-1
V gene: TRBV7-9
CDR3 DNA: TGTGCCAGCTCCCTAAGTTACCGGACTAGCGTCTACAATGAGCAGTTCTTC
CDR3 protein: CASSLSYRTSVYNEQFF

D gene: .
clone size: .
J gene: TRBJ2-5
V gene: TRBV5-1
CDR3 DNA: TGCGCCAGCAGCTTGGTAGGGCACAAGGGGACCCAGTACTTC
CDR3 protein: CASSLVGHKGTQYF

D gene: .
clone size: few
J gene: TRBJ2-1
V gene: TRBV10-3
CDR3 DNA: TGTGCCATCAAGAGTAGGAACAATGAGCAGTTCTTC
CDR3 protein: CAIKSRNNEQFF

D gene: TRBD1
clone size: once
J gene: TRBJ2-5
V gene: TRBV10-3
CDR3 DNA: TGTGCCATCAGTCTAGGGACAGCCCAAGAGACCCAGTACTTC
CDR3 protein: CAISLGTAQETQYF

D gene: TRBD1
clone size: few
J gene: TRBJ1-2
V gene: TRBV12-3/TRBV12-4
CDR3 DNA: TGTGCCAGCAGGGGACAGGGCCTCTATGGCTACACCTTC
CDR3 protein: CASRGQGLYGYTF

D gene: TRBD1
clone size: few
J gene: TRBJ2-7
V gene: TRBV7-2
CDR3 DNA: TGTGCCAGCAGCCACCAGGGGGTAGTTTGGCAGTACTTC
CDR3 protein: CASSHQGVVWQYF

D gene: TRBD2
clone size: .
J gene: TRBJ2-1
V gene: TRBV7-2
CDR3 DNA: TGTGCCAGCAGCCGCACAACAGGACTAGATGGGTTCTATGAGCAGTTCTTC
CDR3 protein: CASSRTTGLDGFYEQFF

D gene: .
clone size: few
J gene: TRBJ2-1
V gene: TRBV5-1
CDR3 DNA: TGCGCCAGCAGCTTGGTTCAGGGTGAAGATGAGCAGTTCTTC
CDR3 protein: CASSLVQGEDEQFF

D gene: .
clone size: .
J gene: TRBJ1-2
V gene: TRBV5-1
CDR3 DNA: TGCGCCAGCAGCCCTCGGACATCTCGGGCTTGTGGCTACACCTTC
CDR3 protein: CASSPRTSRACGYTF

D gene: TRBD1
clone size: few
J gene: TRBJ1-6
V gene: TRBV27
CDR3 DNA: TGTGCCAGCAGTCTCCGACAGGGGGTGAATTCACCCCTCCACTTT
CDR3 protein: CASSLRQGVNSPLHF

D gene: .
clone size: .
J gene: TRBJ2-3
V gene: TRBV5-1
CDR3 DNA: TGCGCCACTATGGACAGCACAGATACGCAGTATTTT
CDR3 protein: CATMDSTDTQYF

D gene: TRBD2
clone size: few
J gene: TRBJ2-1
V gene: TRBV24-1
CDR3 DNA: TGTGCCACCAGTGATCCCCGGGGGGGTTACAATGAGCAGTTCTTC
CDR3 protein: CATSDPRGGYNEQFF

D gene: .
clone size: few
J gene: TRBJ1-1
V gene: TRBV24-1
CDR3 DNA: TGTGCCACCAGTTCTGGGAACACTGAAGCTTTCTTT
CDR3 protein: CATSSGNTEAFF

D gene: TRBD1
clone size: .
J gene: TRBJ2-3
V gene: TRBV7-9
CDR3 DNA: TGTGCCAGCAGCTATGACAGGGGTATCACAGATACGCAGTATTTT
CDR3 protein: CASSYDRGITDTQYF

D gene: TRBD2
clone size: once
J gene: TRBJ2-1
V gene: TRBV5-1
CDR3 DNA: TGCGCCAGCAGCTCAATGGGACTAGCGGGAGGGAGCTCCTACAATGAGCAGTTCTTC
CDR3 protein: CASSSMGLAGGSSYNEQFF

D gene: .
clone size: .
J gene: TRBJ2-1
V gene: TRBV27
CDR3 DNA: TGTGCCAGCAGTTATGGGCCGTGGGCTAGCGATGGCGACGATGAGCAGTTCTTC
CDR3 protein: CASSYGPWASDGDDEQFF

D gene: .
clone size: few
J gene: TRBJ2-1
V gene: TRBV5-1
CDR3 DNA: TGCGCCAGCAGCCGCCGGAGTTCCTCCTACAATGAGCAGTTCTTC
CDR3 protein: CASSRRSSSYNEQFF

D gene: TRBD2
clone size: few
J gene: TRBJ2-2
V gene: TRBV5-5
CDR3 DNA: TGTGCCAGCAGCGCCTTCCCAGCGGGAGGGCTCAGGACCGGGGAGCTGTTTTTT
CDR3 protein: CASSAFPAGGLRTGELFF